This T cell receptor beta chain came from a study of OX40 agonist ivuxolimab in advanced cancers. Turning to the study itself: Ivuxolimab doses were 0.01, 0.1, 0.3, 1.5, 3 or 10 mg/kg every 2 weeks.

Findings and caveats of the study: Low normalized T-cell clonal expansion was also seen in some nonresponders. CD4+ T cells averaged fewer expanded clones than CD8+ T cells. At doses 0.1 to 3.0 mg/kg, CD4+ and CD8+ clones expanded.

TCRdb's table, derived via immunoSEQ multiplex PCR, lists solely in-frame clones and lacks some. The sample yields roughly 56,000 clones, approximately 80% seen once. Germline V lookup: CDR1 SGHTA, CDR2 FQGTGA. This CDR3 has 13 residues. V gave up 5 bases and J gave up 4 bases; unmatched junction bases: 1. Note on this clone: Its cognate antigen is unknown.

The receptor comes from an adult with an advanced solid tumor such as melanoma, head and neck, liver or kidney cancer. The sample in question was CD4+ or CD8+ T cells sorted from blood, obtained in a trial of the OX40 agonist ivuxolimab. The rearrangement joins TRBV7-3 to TRBJ1-1; 10 nucleotides align to TRBD1. Written as DNA, the CDR3 is TGTGCCAGCAGCCGGGACAGGGGCACTGAAGCTTTCTTT. Residues: CASSRDRGTEAFF. Drawing the rest from reference TRBV7-3 and TRBJ1-1, the complete variable domain is GAGVSQTPSNKVTEKGKYVELRCDPISGHTALYWYRQSLGQGPEFLIYFQGTGAADDSGLPNDRFFAVRPEGSVSTLKIQRTERGDSAVYLCASSRDRGTEAFFGQGTRLTVV.